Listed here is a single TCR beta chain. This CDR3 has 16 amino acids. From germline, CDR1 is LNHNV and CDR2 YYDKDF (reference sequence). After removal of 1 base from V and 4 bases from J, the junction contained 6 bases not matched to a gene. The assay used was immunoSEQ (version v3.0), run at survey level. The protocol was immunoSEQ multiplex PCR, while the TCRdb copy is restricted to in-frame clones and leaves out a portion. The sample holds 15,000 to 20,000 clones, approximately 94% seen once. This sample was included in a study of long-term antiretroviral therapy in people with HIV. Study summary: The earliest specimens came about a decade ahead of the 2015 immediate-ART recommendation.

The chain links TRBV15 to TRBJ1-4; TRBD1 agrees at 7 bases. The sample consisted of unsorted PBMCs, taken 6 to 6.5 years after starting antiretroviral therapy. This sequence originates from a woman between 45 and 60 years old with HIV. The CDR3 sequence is CATSRGGTAGNEKLFF. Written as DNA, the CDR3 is TGTGCCACCAGCAGAGGGGGGACAGCCGGTAATGAAAAACTGTTTTTT.